The rows below give T cell receptor beta chains drawn from one sample of a study of beta chain features in type 1 diabetes. Data came from immunoSEQ multiplex PCR; TCRdb stores just in-frame clones and leaves some out. This table has roughly 220,000 clones, roughly 17% appearing once. The sequencing input was naive CD4+ T cells from blood. The receptors were gathered from a man younger than 40 with type 1 diabetes. Each CDR3 is given with its conserved first and last residue. Fields, in order: V gene, D gene, J gene, clone size, CDR3 DNA, CDR3 protein. D genes are given only for firm matches. Size is stated for part of the rows, as once, few or many counts, or as a class when the clone is expanded.

v_gene: TRBV29-1; d_gene: NA; j_gene: TRBJ2-5; abundance: few; CDR3nt: TGCAGCGCATTTGAACCCAGGGGACGAGGAGAGACCCAGTACTTC; CDR3aa: CSAFEPRGRGETQYF
v_gene: TRBV28; d_gene: NA; j_gene: TRBJ2-7; abundance: NA; CDR3nt: TGTGCCAGCTCCTACCGGGGCGCCGAGCAGTACTTC; CDR3aa: CASSYRGAEQYF
v_gene: TRBV18; d_gene: TRBD1; j_gene: TRBJ2-5; abundance: NA; CDR3nt: TGTGCCAGCTCACGAGGGACAGGGGGCATGGAGACCCAGTACTTC; CDR3aa: CASSRGTGGMETQYF
v_gene: TRBV30; d_gene: NA; j_gene: TRBJ2-4; abundance: NA; CDR3nt: TGTGCCTGGAGTGTGGGTCGGGACATTCAGTACTTC; CDR3aa: CAWSVGRDIQYF
v_gene: TRBV25-1; d_gene: NA; j_gene: TRBJ1-4; abundance: NA; CDR3nt: TGTGCCAGCAGCCCGGGAGGGAGTAATGAAAAACTGTTTTTT; CDR3aa: CASSPGGSNEKLFF
v_gene: TRBV28; d_gene: NA; j_gene: TRBJ2-7; abundance: few; CDR3nt: TGTGCCAGCAGTTTAGGGGTTTGGAACGAGCAGTACTTC; CDR3aa: CASSLGVWNEQYF
v_gene: TRBV7-6; d_gene: TRBD2; j_gene: TRBJ2-1; abundance: NA; CDR3nt: TGTGCCAGCAGCTCTCTAAGGGAGGGCCGTGTCGAGCAGTTCTTC; CDR3aa: CASSSLREGRVEQFF
v_gene: TRBV10-3; d_gene: TRBD2; j_gene: TRBJ2-2; abundance: NA; CDR3nt: TGTGCCATCAGTGAAGCGGGAAACACCGGGGAGCTGTTTTTT; CDR3aa: CAISEAGNTGELFF
v_gene: TRBV7-2; d_gene: TRBD2; j_gene: TRBJ2-1; abundance: NA; CDR3nt: TGTGCCAGCAGCTTAAGAACTAGCGGGAGCATTGGGCAGTTCTTC; CDR3aa: CASSLRTSGSIGQFF
v_gene: TRBV20-1; d_gene: NA; j_gene: TRBJ2-7; abundance: NA; CDR3nt: TGCAGTGCTAGAACTAGCTACGAGCAGTACTTC; CDR3aa: CSARTSYEQYF
v_gene: TRBV6-5; d_gene: NA; j_gene: TRBJ2-7; abundance: NA; CDR3nt: TGTGCCAGCACAGATGTCCGCAGGGTGGGCTACGAGCAGTACTTC; CDR3aa: CASTDVRRVGYEQYF
v_gene: TRBV30; d_gene: TRBD1; j_gene: TRBJ2-1; abundance: NA; CDR3nt: TGTGCCGAAACCGGGACAGGGGGTAGCAATGAGCAGTTCTTC; CDR3aa: CAETGTGGSNEQFF
v_gene: TRBV25-1; d_gene: NA; j_gene: TRBJ1-5; abundance: NA; CDR3nt: TGTGCCAGCAGTGACGGACTCCATAGCAATCAGCCCCAGCATTTT; CDR3aa: CASSDGLHSNQPQHF
v_gene: TRBV5-4; d_gene: TRBD1; j_gene: TRBJ2-3; abundance: few; CDR3nt: TGTGCCAGCAGCTCCACGACAGGGTTGATATCCACAGATACGCAGTATTTT; CDR3aa: CASSSTTGLISTDTQYF
v_gene: TRBV25-1; d_gene: TRBD1; j_gene: TRBJ2-5; abundance: NA; CDR3nt: TGTGCCAGCAGTGAGCCAAACAGGGGGCAGGAGACCCAGTACTTC; CDR3aa: CASSEPNRGQETQYF
v_gene: TRBV4-3; d_gene: NA; j_gene: TRBJ1-4; abundance: few; CDR3nt: TGCGCCAGCAGCCAGGGGTGGGGATACAATGAAAAACTGTTTTTT; CDR3aa: CASSQGWGYNEKLFF
v_gene: TRBV10-3; d_gene: NA; j_gene: TRBJ2-7; abundance: few; CDR3nt: TGTGCCATCAGTGAGCGGAACTCCTACGAGCAGTACTTC; CDR3aa: CAISERNSYEQYF
v_gene: TRBV30; d_gene: NA; j_gene: TRBJ1-2; abundance: NA; CDR3nt: TGTGCCTGGAGTGTAGGGCCCTATGGCTACACCTTC; CDR3aa: CAWSVGPYGYTF
v_gene: TRBV7-2; d_gene: TRBD2; j_gene: TRBJ2-7; abundance: NA; CDR3nt: TGTGCCAGCAGCTTTGACCGGACTAGCGGGAAGTACGAGCAGTACTTC; CDR3aa: CASSFDRTSGKYEQYF
v_gene: TRBV7-2; d_gene: NA; j_gene: TRBJ1-1; abundance: NA; CDR3nt: TGTGCCAGCAGCTTAATGAACACTGAAGCTTTCTTT; CDR3aa: CASSLMNTEAFF
v_gene: TRBV10-3; d_gene: NA; j_gene: TRBJ2-7; abundance: few; CDR3nt: TGTGCCATCAGTGCATACGAGGGGGACGAGCAGTACTTC; CDR3aa: CAISAYEGDEQYF
v_gene: TRBV29-1; d_gene: NA; j_gene: TRBJ2-2; abundance: few; CDR3nt: TGCAGCGGAGCTTCAGGGGCGAACACCGGGGAGCTGTTTTTT; CDR3aa: CSGASGANTGELFF
v_gene: TRBV7-6; d_gene: NA; j_gene: TRBJ2-5; abundance: few; CDR3nt: TGTGCCAGCAGTAACCGGGTTCAAGAGACCCAGTACTTC; CDR3aa: CASSNRVQETQYF
v_gene: TRBV7-2; d_gene: NA; j_gene: TRBJ2-1; abundance: NA; CDR3nt: TGTGCCATACTATCAGGGAATGAGCAGTTCTTC; CDR3aa: CAILSGNEQFF
v_gene: TRBV29-1; d_gene: TRBD2; j_gene: TRBJ2-2; abundance: NA; CDR3nt: TGCAGCGTTGTAGGTTATCTAGCGGGAAACACCGGGGAGCTGTTTTTT; CDR3aa: CSVVGYLAGNTGELFF
v_gene: TRBV7-9; d_gene: NA; j_gene: TRBJ2-3; abundance: few; CDR3nt: TGTGCCAGCGGTGGGAGTGTTAGCACAGATACGCAGTATTTT; CDR3aa: CASGGSVSTDTQYF
v_gene: TRBV7-2; d_gene: TRBD1; j_gene: TRBJ2-5; abundance: NA; CDR3nt: TGTGCCAGCAGCGGGACAGGCCAAGAGACCCAGTACTTC; CDR3aa: CASSGTGQETQYF
v_gene: TRBV9; d_gene: NA; j_gene: TRBJ2-5; abundance: NA; CDR3nt: TGTGCCAGCAGCGTAGTCGGGGTCGTCGGAGAGACCCAGTACTTC; CDR3aa: CASSVVGVVGETQYF
v_gene: TRBV5-1; d_gene: NA; j_gene: TRBJ1-2; abundance: NA; CDR3nt: TGCGCCAGCAGCTTGTTGTCTGGGAATGGCTACACCTTC; CDR3aa: CASSLLSGNGYTF
v_gene: TRBV4-1; d_gene: NA; j_gene: TRBJ2-7; abundance: NA; CDR3nt: TGCGCCAGCAGCCAAGGGGGCGGTCACGAGCAGTACTTC; CDR3aa: CASSQGGGHEQYF
v_gene: TRBV25-1; d_gene: NA; j_gene: TRBJ2-5; abundance: NA; CDR3nt: TGTGCCAGCAGTGACCGGACAGCCCAAGAGACCCAGTACTTC; CDR3aa: CASSDRTAQETQYF
v_gene: TRBV5-4; d_gene: NA; j_gene: TRBJ2-3; abundance: few; CDR3nt: TGTGCCAGCAGCTTTGCCAAGAGCACAGATACGCAGTATTTT; CDR3aa: CASSFAKSTDTQYF
v_gene: TRBV7-9; d_gene: TRBD1; j_gene: TRBJ1-4; abundance: few; CDR3nt: TGTGCCAGCAGCTCGGGACAGTTAGGGGATGAAAAACTGTTTTTT; CDR3aa: CASSSGQLGDEKLFF
v_gene: TRBV30; d_gene: NA; j_gene: TRBJ2-1; abundance: few; CDR3nt: TGTGCCTGGAGCGGGACAAACAATGAGCAGTTCTTC; CDR3aa: CAWSGTNNEQFF
v_gene: TRBV10-3; d_gene: NA; j_gene: TRBJ2-1; abundance: NA; CDR3nt: TGTGCCATCACAGGGGGGAAAGACAATGAGCAGTTCTTC; CDR3aa: CAITGGKDNEQFF
v_gene: TRBV5-4; d_gene: NA; j_gene: TRBJ2-3; abundance: few; CDR3nt: TGTGCCAGCAGCTTGACAGGAAACACAGATACGCAGTATTTT; CDR3aa: CASSLTGNTDTQYF
v_gene: TRBV9; d_gene: NA; j_gene: TRBJ2-2; abundance: few; CDR3nt: TGTGCCAGCAGCGTATATACCGGGGAGCTGTTTTTT; CDR3aa: CASSVYTGELFF
v_gene: TRBV7-9; d_gene: NA; j_gene: TRBJ1-5; abundance: NA; CDR3nt: TGTGCCAGCAGCTCCTTGGGGGCTCATCAGCCCCAGCATTTT; CDR3aa: CASSSLGAHQPQHF
v_gene: TRBV15; d_gene: NA; j_gene: TRBJ2-1; abundance: NA; CDR3nt: TGTGCCACCAGAAGCAACCTTGGAGGAGGTGAGCAGTTCTTC; CDR3aa: CATRSNLGGGEQFF
v_gene: TRBV4-2; d_gene: NA; j_gene: TRBJ1-2; abundance: few; CDR3nt: TGTGCCAGCAGCCAAGTCGGTGGCACCCAAGGTAATGGCTACACCTTC; CDR3aa: CASSQVGGTQGNGYTF
v_gene: TRBV27; d_gene: NA; j_gene: TRBJ1-2; abundance: few; CDR3nt: TGTGCCAGCAGTTTAAGACAGACCTTCTATGGCTACACCTTC; CDR3aa: CASSLRQTFYGYTF
v_gene: TRBV29-1; d_gene: NA; j_gene: TRBJ2-5; abundance: few; CDR3nt: TGCAGCGTTGAAGTAGGGACCCAGTACTTC; CDR3aa: CSVEVGTQYF
v_gene: TRBV29-1; d_gene: NA; j_gene: TRBJ1-3; abundance: few; CDR3nt: TGCAGCGTGACGGGACCGAGCTCTGGAAACACCATATATTTT; CDR3aa: CSVTGPSSGNTIYF
v_gene: TRBV7-2; d_gene: NA; j_gene: TRBJ2-5; abundance: NA; CDR3nt: TGTGCCAGCAGCTCCAGCTGGACCCAAGAGACCCAGTACTTC; CDR3aa: CASSSSWTQETQYF
v_gene: TRBV5-4; d_gene: TRBD1; j_gene: TRBJ2-7; abundance: few; CDR3nt: TGTGCCAGCAGCTCGCAAGGACAGGGCGACGAGCAGTACTTC; CDR3aa: CASSSQGQGDEQYF
v_gene: TRBV4-3; d_gene: NA; j_gene: TRBJ1-4; abundance: NA; CDR3nt: TGCGCCAGCAGCCAAGAGCTCCCAATAACTAATGAAAAACTGTTTTTT; CDR3aa: CASSQELPITNEKLFF
v_gene: TRBV6-1; d_gene: TRBD1; j_gene: TRBJ2-1; abundance: NA; CDR3nt: TGTGCCAGCAGTCCTTCGGAACAGGGGTACAATGAGCAGTTCTTC; CDR3aa: CASSPSEQGYNEQFF
v_gene: TRBV28; d_gene: TRBD1; j_gene: TRBJ2-3; abundance: NA; CDR3nt: TGTGCCAGCCAGGGGGCAACAGATACGCAGTATTTT; CDR3aa: CASQGATDTQYF
v_gene: TRBV9; d_gene: TRBD2; j_gene: TRBJ2-1; abundance: NA; CDR3nt: TGTGCCAGCAGCGTCTCTAGCGGGAGCTCCTACAATGAGCAGTTCTTC; CDR3aa: CASSVSSGSSYNEQFF
v_gene: TRBV28; d_gene: NA; j_gene: TRBJ2-7; abundance: NA; CDR3nt: TGTGCCAGCAGGTCAGGGTTATCCTACGAGCAGTACTTC; CDR3aa: CASRSGLSYEQYF
v_gene: TRBV4-1; d_gene: NA; j_gene: TRBJ2-1; abundance: NA; CDR3nt: TGCGCCAGCAGCCGCCCGCCTCAAGATGAGCAGTTCTTC; CDR3aa: CASSRPPQDEQFF
v_gene: TRBV7-2; d_gene: TRBD1; j_gene: TRBJ1-5; abundance: few; CDR3nt: TGTGCCAGCACCCAAGCGGGACAGGGGCATCAGCCCCAGCATTTT; CDR3aa: CASTQAGQGHQPQHF
v_gene: TRBV29-1; d_gene: NA; j_gene: TRBJ1-1; abundance: NA; CDR3nt: TGCAGCGTCGATCTATCGGTAGTCACGAACACTGAAGCTTTCTTT; CDR3aa: CSVDLSVVTNTEAFF
v_gene: TRBV30; d_gene: TRBD1; j_gene: TRBJ2-4; abundance: NA; CDR3nt: TGTGCCTGGAGTGCCAGGGGGTTTAACATTCAGTACTTC; CDR3aa: CAWSARGFNIQYF